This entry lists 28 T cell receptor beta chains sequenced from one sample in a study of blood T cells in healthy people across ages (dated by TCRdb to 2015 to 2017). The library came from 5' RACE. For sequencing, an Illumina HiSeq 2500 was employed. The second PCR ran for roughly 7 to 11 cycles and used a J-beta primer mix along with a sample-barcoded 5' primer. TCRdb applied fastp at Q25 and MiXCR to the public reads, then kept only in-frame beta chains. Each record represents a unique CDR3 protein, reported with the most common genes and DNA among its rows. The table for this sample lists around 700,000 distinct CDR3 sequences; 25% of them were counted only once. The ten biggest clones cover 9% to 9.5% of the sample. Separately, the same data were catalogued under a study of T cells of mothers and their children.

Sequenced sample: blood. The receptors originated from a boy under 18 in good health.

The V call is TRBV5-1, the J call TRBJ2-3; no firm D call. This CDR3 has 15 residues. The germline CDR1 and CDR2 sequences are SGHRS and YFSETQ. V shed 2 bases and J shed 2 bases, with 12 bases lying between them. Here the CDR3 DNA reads TGCGCCAGCAGCTTCAGTTCTGACCCCACAGATACGCAGTATTTT. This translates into CASSFSSDPTDTQYF.

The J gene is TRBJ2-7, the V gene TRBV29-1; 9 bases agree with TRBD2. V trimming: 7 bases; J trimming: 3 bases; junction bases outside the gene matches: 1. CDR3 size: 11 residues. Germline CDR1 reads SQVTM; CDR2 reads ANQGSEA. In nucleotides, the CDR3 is TGCAGCGGGACTAGCGACTACGAGCAGTACTTC. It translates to CSGTSDYEQYF.

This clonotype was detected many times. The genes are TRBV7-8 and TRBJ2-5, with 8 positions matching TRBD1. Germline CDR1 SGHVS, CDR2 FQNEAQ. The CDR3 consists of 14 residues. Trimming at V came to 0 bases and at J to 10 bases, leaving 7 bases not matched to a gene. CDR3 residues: CASSLAQGGGGQYF. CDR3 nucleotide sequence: TGTGCCAGCAGCTTAGCACAGGGGGGAGGCGGCCAGTACTTC.

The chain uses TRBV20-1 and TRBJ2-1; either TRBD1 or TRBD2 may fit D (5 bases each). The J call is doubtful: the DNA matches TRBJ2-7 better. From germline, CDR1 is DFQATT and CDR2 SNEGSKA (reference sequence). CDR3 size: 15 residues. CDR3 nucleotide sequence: TGCAGTGCTTTTCCCCCAGGGACCTCAGCCTACGAGCAGTACTTC. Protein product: CSAFPPGTSAYEQYF.

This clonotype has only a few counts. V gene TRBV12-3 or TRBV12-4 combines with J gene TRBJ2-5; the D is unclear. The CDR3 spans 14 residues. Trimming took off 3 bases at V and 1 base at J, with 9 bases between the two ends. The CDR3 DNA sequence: TGTGCCAGCAGTTTGTACGCCCCCCAAGAGACCCAGTACTTC. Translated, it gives CASSLYAPQETQYF.

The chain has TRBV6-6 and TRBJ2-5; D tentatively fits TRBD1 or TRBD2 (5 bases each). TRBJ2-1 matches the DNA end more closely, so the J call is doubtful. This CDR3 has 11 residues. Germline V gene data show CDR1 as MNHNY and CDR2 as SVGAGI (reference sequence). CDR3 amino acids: CATNGADEQFF. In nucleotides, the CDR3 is TGTGCCACCAACGGGGCCGATGAGCAGTTCTTC.

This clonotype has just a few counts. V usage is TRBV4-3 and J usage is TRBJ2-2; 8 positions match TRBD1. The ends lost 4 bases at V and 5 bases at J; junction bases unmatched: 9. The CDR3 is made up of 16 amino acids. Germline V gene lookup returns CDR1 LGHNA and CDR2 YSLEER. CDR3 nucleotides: TGCGCCAGCAGCCCGCTTACGACAGGGGAGACCGGGGAGCTGTTTTTT. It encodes CASSPLTTGETGELFF.

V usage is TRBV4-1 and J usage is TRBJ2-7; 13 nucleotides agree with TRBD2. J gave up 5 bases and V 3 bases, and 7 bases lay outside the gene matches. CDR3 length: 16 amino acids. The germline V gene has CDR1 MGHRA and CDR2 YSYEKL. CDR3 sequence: CASSQVTGLAGNEQYF. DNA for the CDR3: TGCGCCAGCAGCCAGGTGACGGGACTAGCGGGGAACGAGCAGTACTTC.

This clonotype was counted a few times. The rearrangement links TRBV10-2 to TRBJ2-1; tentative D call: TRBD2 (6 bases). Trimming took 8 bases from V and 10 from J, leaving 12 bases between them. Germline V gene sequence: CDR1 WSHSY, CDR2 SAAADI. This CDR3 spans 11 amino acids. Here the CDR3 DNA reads TGCGCCAGCGGCTCTAGCGCAGAGCAGTTCTTC. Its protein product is CASGSSAEQFF.

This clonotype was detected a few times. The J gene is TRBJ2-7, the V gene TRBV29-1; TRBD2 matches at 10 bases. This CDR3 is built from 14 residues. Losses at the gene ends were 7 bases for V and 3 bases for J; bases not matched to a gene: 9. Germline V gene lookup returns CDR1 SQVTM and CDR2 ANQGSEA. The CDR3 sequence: CSASGTSAIYEQYF. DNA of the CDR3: TGCAGCGCGAGTGGGACTAGCGCTATCTACGAGCAGTACTTC.

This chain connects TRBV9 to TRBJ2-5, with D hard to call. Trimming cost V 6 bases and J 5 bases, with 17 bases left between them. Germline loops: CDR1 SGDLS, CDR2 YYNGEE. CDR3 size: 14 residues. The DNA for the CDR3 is TGTGCCAGCACCCCAGGTTTAAGTGTGGAGACCCAGTACTTC. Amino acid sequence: CASTPGLSVETQYF.

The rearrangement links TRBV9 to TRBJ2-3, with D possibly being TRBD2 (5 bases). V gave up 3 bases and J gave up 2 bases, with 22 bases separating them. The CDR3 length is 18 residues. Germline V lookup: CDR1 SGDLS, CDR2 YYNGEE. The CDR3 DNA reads TGTGCCAGCAGCGACCGCCGCGGGTCAGCGGTGTTCACAGATACGCAGTATTTT. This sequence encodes CASSDRRGSAVFTDTQYF.

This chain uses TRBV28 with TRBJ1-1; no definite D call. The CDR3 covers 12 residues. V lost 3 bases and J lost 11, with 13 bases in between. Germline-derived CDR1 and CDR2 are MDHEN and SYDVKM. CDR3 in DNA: TGTGCCAGCAGTTTTGGCCCATCCCATGCTTTCTTT. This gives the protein CASSFGPSHAFF.

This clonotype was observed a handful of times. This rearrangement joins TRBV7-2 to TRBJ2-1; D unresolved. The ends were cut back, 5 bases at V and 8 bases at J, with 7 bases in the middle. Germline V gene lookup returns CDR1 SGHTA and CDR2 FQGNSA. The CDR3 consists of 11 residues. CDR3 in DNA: TGTGCCAGCAGCCCCGCCCATGAGCAGTTCTTC. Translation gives CASSPAHEQFF. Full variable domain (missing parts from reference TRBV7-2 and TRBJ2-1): GAGVSQSPSNKVTEKGKDVELRCDPISGHTALYWYRQSLGQGLEFLIYFQGNSAPDKSGLPSDRFSAERTGGSVSTLTIQRTQQEDSAVYLCASSPAHEQFFGPGTRLTVL.

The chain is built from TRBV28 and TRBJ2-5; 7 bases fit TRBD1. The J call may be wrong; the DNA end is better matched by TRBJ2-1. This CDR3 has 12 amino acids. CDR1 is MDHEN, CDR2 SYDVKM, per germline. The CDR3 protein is CASGDSQETQFF. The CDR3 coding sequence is TGTGCCAGCGGGGACAGCCAAGAGACCCAGTTCTTC.

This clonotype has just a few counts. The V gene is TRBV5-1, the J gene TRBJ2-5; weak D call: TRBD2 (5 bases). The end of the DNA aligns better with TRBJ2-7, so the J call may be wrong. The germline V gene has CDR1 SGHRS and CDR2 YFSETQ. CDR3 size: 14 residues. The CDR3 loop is CASSVRGFSYEQYF. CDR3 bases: TGCGCCAGCAGCGTCCGGGGATTTTCCTACGAGCAGTACTTC.

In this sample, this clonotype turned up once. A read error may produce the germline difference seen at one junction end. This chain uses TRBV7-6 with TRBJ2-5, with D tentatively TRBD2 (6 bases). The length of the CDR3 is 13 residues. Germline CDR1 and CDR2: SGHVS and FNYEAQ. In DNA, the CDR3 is TGTGCCAGCAGCTTAGAAGAGGGACTTTCAGGGCCCTTC. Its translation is CASSLEEGLSGPF.

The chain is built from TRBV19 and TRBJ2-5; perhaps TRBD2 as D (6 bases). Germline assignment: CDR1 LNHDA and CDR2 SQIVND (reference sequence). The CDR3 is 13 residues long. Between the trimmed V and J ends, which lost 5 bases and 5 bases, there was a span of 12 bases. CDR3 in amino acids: CASSGGARETQYF. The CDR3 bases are TGTGCCAGTAGTGGCGGGGCGCGGGAGACCCAGTACTTC.

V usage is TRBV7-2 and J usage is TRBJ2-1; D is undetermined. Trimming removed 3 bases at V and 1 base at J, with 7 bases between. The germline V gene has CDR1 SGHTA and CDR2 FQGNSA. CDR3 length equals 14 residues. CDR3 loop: CASSLSVSYNEQFF. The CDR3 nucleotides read TGTGCCAGCAGCTTGTCGGTTTCCTACAATGAGCAGTTCTTC.

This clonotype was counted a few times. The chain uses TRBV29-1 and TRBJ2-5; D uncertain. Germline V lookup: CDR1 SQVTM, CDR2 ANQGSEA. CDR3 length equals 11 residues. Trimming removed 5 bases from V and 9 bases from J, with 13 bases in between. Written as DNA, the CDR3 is TGCAGCGTTAGCGACGGCCAGGCCCAGTACTTC. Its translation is CSVSDGQAQYF. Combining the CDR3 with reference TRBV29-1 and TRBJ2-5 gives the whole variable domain SAVISQKPSRDICQRGTSLTIQCQVDSQVTMMFWYRQQPGQSLTLIATANQGSEATYESGFVIDKFPISRPNLTFSTLTVSNMSPEDSSIYLCSVSDGQAQYFGPGTRLLVL.

CDR3 loop: CASSLSGGQGSYGYTF. The DNA for the CDR3 is TGTGCCAGCAGCTTAAGTGGGGGGCAGGGATCCTATGGCTACACCTTC. This chain links TRBV7-2 with TRBJ1-2; tentatively, D is TRBD1 (6 bases). The V end lost 2 bases, the J end lost 4 bases, and 17 bases lay between the germline ends. This CDR3 spans 16 amino acids. Germline CDR1 and CDR2: SGHTA and FQGNSA.

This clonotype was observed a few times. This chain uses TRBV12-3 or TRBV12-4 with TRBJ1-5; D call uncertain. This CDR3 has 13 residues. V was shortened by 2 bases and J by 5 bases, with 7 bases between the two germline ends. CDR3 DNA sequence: TGTGCCAGCAGTTTAACGGAGTATCAGCCCCAGCATTTT. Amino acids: CASSLTEYQPQHF.

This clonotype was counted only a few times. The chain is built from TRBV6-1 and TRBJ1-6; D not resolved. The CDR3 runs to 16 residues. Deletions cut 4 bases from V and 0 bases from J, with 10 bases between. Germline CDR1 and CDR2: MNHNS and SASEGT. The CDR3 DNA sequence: TGTGCCAGCAGTGGGGTCAGTTCCTCCTATAATTCACCCCTCCACTTT. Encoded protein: CASSGVSSSYNSPLHF.

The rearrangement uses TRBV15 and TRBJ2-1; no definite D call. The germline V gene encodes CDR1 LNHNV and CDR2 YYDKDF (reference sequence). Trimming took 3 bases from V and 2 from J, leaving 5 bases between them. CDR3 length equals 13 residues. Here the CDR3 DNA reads TGTGCCACCAGCAGCGGAGCCTACAATGAGCAGTTCTTC. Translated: CATSSGAYNEQFF.

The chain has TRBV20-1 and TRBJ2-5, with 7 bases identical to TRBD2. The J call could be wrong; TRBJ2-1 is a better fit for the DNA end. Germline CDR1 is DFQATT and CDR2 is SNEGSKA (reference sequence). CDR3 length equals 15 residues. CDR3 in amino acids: CSATVRPSGYNEQFF. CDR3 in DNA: TGCAGTGCCACGGTTCGGCCTAGCGGTTACAATGAGCAGTTCTTC.

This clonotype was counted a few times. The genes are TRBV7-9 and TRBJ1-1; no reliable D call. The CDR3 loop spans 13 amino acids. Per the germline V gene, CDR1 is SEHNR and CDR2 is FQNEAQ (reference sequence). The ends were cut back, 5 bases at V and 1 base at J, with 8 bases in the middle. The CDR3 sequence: CASSPRQNTEAFF. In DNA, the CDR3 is TGTGCCAGCAGCCCACGACAGAACACTGAAGCTTTCTTT.

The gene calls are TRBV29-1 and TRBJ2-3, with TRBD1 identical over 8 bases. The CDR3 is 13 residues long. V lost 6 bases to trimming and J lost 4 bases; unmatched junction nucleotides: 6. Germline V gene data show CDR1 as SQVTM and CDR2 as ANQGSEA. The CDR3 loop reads CSVHTGGADTQYF. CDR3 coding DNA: TGCAGCGTCCATACAGGGGGAGCAGATACGCAGTATTTT.

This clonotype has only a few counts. CDR3 in amino acids: CASSAYPQGETQYF. CDR3 sequence (DNA): TGTGCCAGCAGCGCCTACCCCCAGGGGGAGACCCAGTACTTC. The rearrangement uses TRBV7-9 and TRBJ2-5, with D perhaps TRBD1 (6 bases). The germline V gene encodes CDR1 SEHNR and CDR2 FQNEAQ (reference sequence). This CDR3 spans 14 amino acids. Trimming took 5 bases from V and 5 from J, leaving 15 bases between them.